Listed below are T cell receptor beta chains from one sample, sequenced in a study of blood T cell repertoires in COVID-19. Assay: immunoSEQ multiplex PCR; the TCRdb copy retains only in-frame clones and omits some. The sample contains fewer than 200,000 clones, 85% to 90% of which appear only once. Sequenced input: peripheral blood. These receptors were taken from a woman aged 70-85 years with COVID-19, enrolled during active disease. CDR3s include the opening cysteine and the closing phenylalanine or tryptophan. The D gene is left open where the match is weak. Not all rows give a size; the values are once, few, many and, for expanded clones, a class.

d_call j_call clone_size v_call cdr3_nt cdr3_aa
TRBD1 TRBJ1-4 NA TRBV5-4 TGTGCCAGCAGCGTTAGTTTACAGGGGTCTAATGAAAAACTGTTTTTT CASSVSLQGSNEKLFF
NA TRBJ2-3 NA TRBV14 TGTGCCAGCAGCCAAAAATTAGGGCGGTTTGGGGCCACAGATACGCAGTATTTT CASSQKLGRFGATDTQYF
NA TRBJ1-1 NA TRBV4-2 TGTGCCAGCAGCCAAGATCCTGGGGGGGCGCGGAACACTGAAGCTTTCTTT CASSQDPGGARNTEAFF
NA TRBJ2-7 once TRBV29-1 TGCAGCGCTGCCGGGACTCGGTACGAGCAGTACTTC CSAAGTRYEQYF
TRBD1 TRBJ1-2 NA TRBV3-1/TRBV3-2 TGTGCCAGCAGCCTAAGACAGGGGGCGTATGGCTACACCTTC CASSLRQGAYGYTF
NA TRBJ2-2 NA TRBV24-1 TGTGCCACCAGTGATTTGGACGGGACAAGGGGCGGGGAGCTGTTTTTT CATSDLDGTRGGELFF
TRBD2 TRBJ2-7 NA TRBV19 TGTGCCAGTAGTGCAGCGGGAGGAAGGTCCTACGAGCAGTACTTC CASSAAGGRSYEQYF
TRBD2 TRBJ2-1 NA TRBV7-3 TGTGCCAGCAGCAAGGGACTAGCGCTTTACAATGAGCAGTTCTTC CASSKGLALYNEQFF
NA TRBJ1-2 NA TRBV28 TGTGCCAGCAGTTCTTTCCCGGGGACATGGAGCGGCTACACCTTC CASSSFPGTWSGYTF
TRBD1 TRBJ1-1 NA TRBV28 TGTGCCAGCACCTCTGGACAGGGGGACACTGAAGCTTTCTTT CASTSGQGDTEAFF
NA TRBJ1-1 once TRBV30 TGTGCCTGGAGCGAAAGCGTCCATAGAAACACTGAAGCTTTCTTT CAWSESVHRNTEAFF
TRBD1 TRBJ1-2 NA TRBV19 TGTGCCAGTAGGAACTGGACAGGGGGTCATTGGTACTATGGCTACACCTTC CASRNWTGGHWYYGYTF
NA TRBJ2-7 NA TRBV5-1 TGCGCCAGCAGCGGCAATTTGCGGGGAAGCTCCTACGAGCAGTACTTC CASSGNLRGSSYEQYF
NA TRBJ2-1 NA TRBV3-1/TRBV3-2 TGTGCCAGCAGCCAAGATCTGGGGGGCTCCTACAATGAGCAGTTCTTC CASSQDLGGSYNEQFF
NA TRBJ2-7 NA TRBV28 TGTGCCAGCAGCCCTTACAGCGCGGACACCTACGAGCAGTACTTC CASSPYSADTYEQYF
NA TRBJ2-1 NA TRBV6-5 TGTGCCAGCAGGAGAGAAGCAGGCTCCTACAATGAGCAGTTCTTC CASRREAGSYNEQFF
TRBD1 TRBJ1-4 NA TRBV9 TGTGCCAGCAGCCCGGGACAGCCCTCAACTAATGAAAAACTGTTTTTT CASSPGQPSTNEKLFF
TRBD1 TRBJ2-3 NA TRBV6-6 TGTGCCAGCAGTCTCAGGGGGGATACGCAGTATTTT CASSLRGDTQYF
TRBD2 TRBJ2-7 few TRBV3-1/TRBV3-2 TGTGCCAGCAGCCAAGATCTACAGAGCGGGAGGGCCAAGGCGTACTTC CASSQDLQSGRAKAYF
NA TRBJ1-6 NA TRBV3-1/TRBV3-2 TGTGCCAGCACCCTGACAACTTATTCACCCCTCCACTTT CASTLTTYSPLHF
NA TRBJ1-6 once TRBV5-8 TGTGCCAGCAGCTTGAGCGGGCGCTCACCCCTCCACTTT CASSLSGRSPLHF
NA TRBJ2-1 NA TRBV7-2 TGTGCCAGCAGCTTAGTCAGGGAGGCTGAGCAGTTCTTC CASSLVREAEQFF
NA TRBJ1-2 NA TRBV29-1 TGCAGCGCCGTATCGGGGGATAACTATGGCTACACCTTC CSAVSGDNYGYTF
NA TRBJ2-7 NA TRBV30 TGTGCCTGGAAGGCAGATCGTGGGCAAAACTACGAGCAGTACTTC CAWKADRGQNYEQYF
TRBD1 TRBJ2-7 NA TRBV2 TGTGCCAGCAGAAGAAGACAGGGTATGAACGAGCAGTACTTC CASRRRQGMNEQYF
NA TRBJ2-6 few TRBV7-9 TGTGCCAGCAGCCCCCGTTCTGGGGCCAACGTCCTGACTTTC CASSPRSGANVLTF
NA TRBJ1-3 NA TRBV4-1 TGCGCCAGCAGCCAAGATCTGGCCGGGGGAAACACCATATATTTT CASSQDLAGGNTIYF
TRBD2 TRBJ2-1 NA TRBV19 TGTGCCAGTAGTATACGGAAGCGGGAGGGCCCCGGAGAGCAGTTCTTC CASSIRKREGPGEQFF
TRBD2 TRBJ2-7 few TRBV7-8 TGTGCCAGCAGCCAAGACCCGGGACTAGTCTACGAGCAGTACTTC CASSQDPGLVYEQYF
NA TRBJ2-7 NA TRBV30 TGTGCCTGGAGTGTAGAGAGAGGGAGCGAGCAGTACTTC CAWSVERGSEQYF
TRBD1 TRBJ1-5 NA TRBV5-6 TGTGCCAGCAGCCGATACGACAGGGTGGGTCAGCCCCAGCATTTT CASSRYDRVGQPQHF
TRBD2 TRBJ2-3 NA TRBV5-1 TGCGCCAGCAGCCAACTAGCGGGAGAGTGGGATACGCAGTATTTT CASSQLAGEWDTQYF
TRBD1 TRBJ2-4 NA TRBV19 TGTGCCAGTAGTAGACGACAGGGGGCAGTCAAAAACATTCAGTACTTC CASSRRQGAVKNIQYF
NA TRBJ2-7 NA TRBV7-9 TGTGCCAGCAGCGCAAGGAACGGGGTCTACGAGCAGTACTTC CASSARNGVYEQYF
TRBD2 TRBJ2-1 once TRBV6-2/TRBV6-3 TGTGCCAGCAGTTACCCCCCAGCGGGAGCGGGCAATGAGCAGTTCTTC CASSYPPAGAGNEQFF
NA TRBJ2-3 NA TRBV28 TGTGCCAGCAGTATCGTGGATACGCAGTATTTT CASSIVDTQYF
TRBD2 TRBJ2-7 NA TRBV18 TGTGCCAGCTCATACGGGACTAGCGGGAGTTACGAGCAGTACTTC CASSYGTSGSYEQYF
TRBD1 TRBJ1-1 NA TRBV6-4 TGTGCCAGCAGATCTACAGGGGGCGCGGGGACTGAAGCTTTCTTT CASRSTGGAGTEAFF